Following are 15 T cell receptor beta chains from one sample sequenced in a study of T cell responses to AZD1222 COVID-19 vaccine. Generated by immunoSEQ multiplex PCR, the TCRdb table keeps only in-frame clones and is missing some. Altogether 110,000 to 150,000 clones are present, about 94% being singletons, with the ten largest covering roughly 5%. The specimen was peripheral blood, collected on day 0 of AZD1222 vaccination. These receptors came from an adult in good health.

The gene calls are TRBV28 and TRBJ2-5; D uncertain. V shed 3 bases and J shed 6 bases, with 5 bases lying between them. In germline, CDR1 is MDHEN, CDR2 SYDVKM. This CDR3 comprises 11 residues. The CDR3 is CASSFSKTQYF. The CDR3 coding sequence is TGTGCCAGCAGTTTCTCTAAGACCCAGTACTTC.

The genes are TRBV27 and TRBJ2-2, with D perhaps matching TRBD1 (6 bases). The CDR3 extends over 17 amino acids. Germline V gene sequence: CDR1 MNHEY, CDR2 SMNVEV (reference sequence). V lost 2 bases, J lost 3 bases, and 16 bases lay in between. The CDR3 here is CASSLGLGTPDTGELFF. The CDR3 DNA follows: TGTGCCAGCAGTTTAGGATTGGGGACACCTGACACCGGGGAGCTGTTTTTT.

The chain employs TRBV15 and TRBJ2-1; 10 bases fit TRBD2. There are 15 residues in the CDR3. The junction had 9 bases not matched to a gene; V was cut back by 4 bases and J by 9 bases. Germline-derived CDR1 and CDR2 are LNHNV and YYDKDF (reference sequence). CDR3 loop: CATSTSGRALSEQFF. CDR3 coding DNA: TGTGCCACCAGCACGAGCGGGAGGGCCTTAAGTGAGCAGTTCTTC.

The gene calls are TRBV19 and TRBJ1-5, with D possibly being TRBD1 (5 bases). Germline V lookup: CDR1 LNHDA, CDR2 SQIVND (reference sequence). The CDR3 contains 18 residues. Trimming removed 0 bases from V and 3 bases from J, with 18 bases in between. This CDR3 is CASSIDQRGPVDNQPQHF. CDR3 nucleotides: TGTGCCAGTAGTATAGATCAAAGGGGACCGGTTGACAATCAGCCCCAGCATTTT.

The J gene is TRBJ1-1, the V gene TRBV5-6; D is uncertain. The V and J ends lost 5 bases and 1 base respectively, with 6 bases between them. Germline CDR1 is SGHDT and CDR2 is YYEEEE. The CDR3 runs to 12 residues. The CDR3 DNA reads as TGTGCCAGCAGAAAGCCGAACACTGAAGCTTTCTTT. This codes for CASRKPNTEAFF.

This chain joins TRBV19 and TRBJ2-3; tentatively, D is TRBD1 or TRBD2 (5 bases each). CDR1 LNHDA and CDR2 SQIVND come from the germline V gene (reference sequence). This CDR3 comprises 15 residues. V lost 2 bases, J lost 1 base, and 10 bases lay in between. CDR3 nucleotides: TGTGCCAGTAGTATATCAAGGGACGGCACAGATACGCAGTATTTT. Translating it yields CASSISRDGTDTQYF.

DNA of the CDR3: TGTGCCAGCAGTCCCAACGCAGGCTACGAGCAGTACTTC. Its protein is CASSPNAGYEQYF. The J gene is TRBJ2-7, the V gene TRBV12-3 or TRBV12-4; D is uncertain. V was clipped by 5 bases and J by 3 bases, with 11 bases between them. The CDR3 is 13 amino acids.

The chain has TRBV7-2 and TRBJ2-2; 10 bases agree with TRBD1. J gave up 8 bases and V 1 base, and 13 bases lay outside the gene matches. The CDR3 has 18 residues. CDR1 and CDR2 (germline): SGHTA, FQGNSA. The CDR3 bases are TGTGCCAGCAGCTTAGTGGTGTTGCGGGGACAGGGGATAGGGGAGCTGTTTTTT. It specifies CASSLVVLRGQGIGELFF.

The V call is TRBV3-1 (or the pseudogene TRBV3-2), the J call TRBJ2-5, with a possible D match to TRBD2 (5 bases). This CDR3 is 14 amino acids long. V lost 6 bases and J 5 bases, leaving 16 bases between the germline ends. Germline CDR1 reads LGHDT; CDR2 reads YNNKEL (reference sequence). CDR3 in amino acids: CASSPRGYGETQYF. DNA for the CDR3: TGTGCCAGCAGTCCCCGCGGGTACGGGGAGACCCAGTACTTC.

This chain joins TRBV9 and TRBJ1-1, with 7 bases lining up with TRBD1. Germline-derived CDR1 and CDR2 are SGDLS and YYNGEE. The CDR3 runs 14 residues. The junction had 6 bases not matched to a gene; V was cut back by 4 bases and J by 3 bases. Here the CDR3 reads CASSLTGVYTEAFF. The CDR3 region has the DNA TGTGCCAGCAGCCTAACAGGGGTGTACACTGAAGCTTTCTTT.

This rearrangement joins TRBV5-1 to TRBJ2-3; TRBD1 matches 8 bases. J lost 6 bases, V lost 4 bases, and 4 bases had no gene match. The length of the CDR3 is 13 residues. In germline, CDR1 is SGHRS, CDR2 YFSETQ. The CDR3 sequence is CASSMDRVDTQYF. CDR3 in DNA: TGCGCCAGCAGCATGGACAGGGTCGATACGCAGTATTTT.

V usage is TRBV7-9 and J usage is TRBJ2-1, with D perhaps TRBD2 (6 bases). CDR1 is SEHNR and CDR2 is FQNEAQ in the germline V gene (reference sequence). V was clipped by 0 bases and J by 5 bases, with 8 bases between them. The CDR3 runs 14 residues. The DNA of the CDR3 is TGTGCCAGCAGCTTAGCGGGAGGCAACAATGAGCAGTTCTTC. Residues: CASSLAGGNNEQFF.

The chain has TRBV28 and TRBJ1-2; D unclear. V shed 5 bases and J shed 2 bases, with 12 bases lying between them. CDR1 is MDHEN, CDR2 SYDVKM, per germline. CDR3 size: 14 residues. As DNA, the CDR3 is TGTGCCAGCAGTCACCGTACCGGAAACTATGGCTACACCTTC. Its translation: CASSHRTGNYGYTF.

The chain employs TRBV7-2 and TRBJ1-4, with a possible D match to TRBD1 (5 bases). Trimming took off 1 base at V and 10 bases at J, with 16 bases between the two ends. This CDR3 spans 15 amino acids. CDR1 is SGHTA and CDR2 is FQGNSA in the germline V gene. CDR3 in DNA: TGTGCCAGCAGCTTAGAAATCGGGGGAAGCGGAAAACTGTTTTTT. Its translation: CASSLEIGGSGKLFF.

V and J are TRBV5-4 and TRBJ2-1; 11 nucleotides match TRBD1. The V gene's germline CDR1 is SGHNT and CDR2 YYREEE (reference sequence). This CDR3 spans 15 amino acids. Germline trimming cut 3 bases from V and 4 bases from J; bases unmatched to any gene: 3. The CDR3 DNA sequence: TGTGCCAGCAGCTCCGGGACAGGGGGTTACAATGAGCAGTTCTTC. Translating it yields CASSSGTGGYNEQFF. Full variable domain (outside the CDR3, taken from reference TRBV5-4 and TRBJ2-1): ETGVTQSPTHLIKTRGQQVTLRCSSQSGHNTVSWYQQALGQGPQFIFQYYREEENGRGNFPPRFSGLQFPNYSSELNVNALELDDSALYLCASSSGTGGYNEQFFGPGTRLTVL.